This TCR beta chain was documented in a study of blood T cell repertoires in COVID-19. Whole-study context: Samples representing acute and convalescent COVID-19 were sourced from the United States, Italy and Spain. Sources were T cells, B-cell-depleted T cells, or PBMCs; the material itself was cDNA or gDNA.

Cohort 3 recovery required two negative PCRs, clearance, or symptom resolution. This clone was counted once. Original data processing: For nucleated cells, counts were estimated from reference gene primer amplification. The repertoire was sequenced with immunoSEQ multiplex PCR; TCRdb's copy has only in-frame clones and lacks some. V and J calls and clone size are those listed in that table; D and trimming were worked out from the DNA. This sample has more than 40,000 clones, with approximately 86% found just once. The CDR3 spans 15 residues. Deletions cut 7 bases from V and 4 bases from J, with 19 bases between. The V gene's germline CDR1 is MNHNS and CDR2 SASEGT.

This sequence joins TRBV6-1 and TRBJ1-1; TRBD1 is a possible D gene (6 bases). Sequenced input: PBMCs or T cells enriched from blood (not recorded which). The receptor's source is a woman in her forties or fifties who had recovered from COVID-19. Here the CDR3 reads CASKLELQGFTEAFF. Written as DNA, the CDR3 is TGTGCCAGCAAATTGGAGCTACAGGGATTCACTGAAGCTTTCTTT.